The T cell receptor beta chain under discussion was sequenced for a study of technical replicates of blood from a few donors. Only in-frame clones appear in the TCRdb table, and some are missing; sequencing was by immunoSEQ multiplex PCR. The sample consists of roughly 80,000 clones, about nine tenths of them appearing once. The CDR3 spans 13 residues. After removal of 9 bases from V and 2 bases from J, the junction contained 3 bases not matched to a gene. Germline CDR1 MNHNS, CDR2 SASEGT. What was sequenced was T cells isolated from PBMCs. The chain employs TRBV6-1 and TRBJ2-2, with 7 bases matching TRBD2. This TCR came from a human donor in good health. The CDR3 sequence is CARREGNTGELFF. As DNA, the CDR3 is TGTGCCAGGAGGGAGGGTAACACCGGGGAGCTGTTTTTT.